The 19 T cell receptor beta chains in this list originate from one sample, sequenced in a study of CD8+CD57+ T cells in acquired aplastic anemia. The template for TCR beta VDJ and CDR3 sequence profiling was genomic DNA. TCRdb re-called the reads through MiXCR, storing one row per CDR3 protein. The table shows tens of thousands of distinct CDR3 sequences, with about half occurring only once. Sequencing used sorted CD4+, CD8+, or CD8+CD57+ T cells (not recorded which) from PBMCs. All receptors derive from a human donor in good health, serving as a control.

The genes are TRBV6-5 and TRBJ2-1; D possibly uses TRBD1 or TRBD2 (5 bases each). Trimming cost V 1 base and J 4 bases, with 8 bases left between them. The CDR3 totals 14 residues. Germline CDR1 reads MNHEY; CDR2 reads SVGAGI. This chain's CDR3 is CASSYLGPYNEQFF. CDR3 coding DNA: TGTGCCAGCAGTTACTTGGGACCTTACAATGAGCAGTTCTTC.

This clonotype was seen ten or more times. This chain uses TRBV27 with TRBJ2-7, with D maybe TRBD2 (6 bases). The CDR3 is 13 amino acids. Trimming shortened V by 4 bases and J by 1 base, and 8 bases separated the two germline ends. Per germline, CDR1 MNHEY and CDR2 SMNVEV (reference sequence). Written as DNA, the CDR3 is TGTGCCAGCAGTTATCGGGAGTCCTACGAGCAGTACTTC. Translating gives CASSYRESYEQYF.

The gene calls are TRBV6-5 and TRBJ1-1; D is undetermined. Per germline, CDR1 MNHEY and CDR2 SVGAGI. Trimming removed 2 bases from V and 4 bases from J, with 17 bases in between. The CDR3 consists of 16 residues. CDR3 loop: CASSYDTKTEGTEAFF. The CDR3 DNA sequence: TGTGCCAGCAGTTACGACACCAAGACTGAGGGCACTGAAGCTTTCTTT.

The chain couples TRBV10-3 to TRBJ1-2, with 11 positions matching TRBD1. Germline CDR1 and CDR2: ENHRY and SYGVKD. V was pared by 6 bases and J by 4 bases, with 7 bases of the junction left unmatched. The CDR3 has 15 residues. The CDR3 region has the DNA TGTGCCATCAGCAAACCCGGGACAGGGGGCTATGGCTACACCTTC. Translation: CAISKPGTGGYGYTF.

This clonotype came up a few times. The chain has TRBV2 and TRBJ2-7, with a tentative D call TRBD1 (5 bases). Trimming pared 7 bases from V and 6 bases from J, leaving 22 bases between. Germline CDR1 is SNHLY and CDR2 is FYNNEI. There are 15 residues in the CDR3. The CDR3 bases are TGTGCCAGCACGGCAGGGCAAGTCCATCCTTCCGAGCAGTACTTC. It encodes CASTAGQVHPSEQYF.

In its sample, this clonotype was seen many times. The gene calls are TRBV6-5 and TRBJ1-1, with 8 bases fitting TRBD1. Germline CDR1 is MNHEY and CDR2 is SVGAGI. V dropped 2 bases and J dropped 4; count of bases not matched to a gene: 0. This CDR3 has 13 residues. CDR3 residues: CASSYGQGTEAFF. The CDR3 nucleotides are TGTGCCAGCAGTTACGGACAGGGCACTGAAGCTTTCTTT.

V usage is TRBV7-9 and J usage is TRBJ1-1, with 7 bases aligning to TRBD1. The V gene end was trimmed by 5 bases and the J gene end by 7 bases; junction bases not matched to a gene: 7. Germline CDR1 reads SEHNR; CDR2 reads FQNEAQ (reference sequence). The CDR3 loop spans 13 amino acids. The CDR3 region has the DNA TGTGCCAGCAGCGGACAGGCGGTTCTTGAAGCTTTCTTT. Its translation is CASSGQAVLEAFF.

With respect to this clonotype: At one end, the junction sequence differs from germline, possibly due to a read error. V gene TRBV24-1 combines with J gene TRBJ2-1; D is perhaps TRBD2 (5 bases). This CDR3 region has 14 residues. Germline V gives CDR1 KGHDR, CDR2 SFDVKD. For the CDR3, the DNA is TGTGCCAGCAGGTGGACCGGGGATCTCAATGGGCAGTTCTTC. This sequence encodes CASRWTGDLNGQFF.

The J gene is TRBJ2-7, the V gene TRBV5-1; D is possibly TRBD1 or TRBD2 (5 bases each). Per germline, CDR1 SGHRS and CDR2 YFSETQ. Trimming took 2 bases from V and 4 from J, leaving 13 bases between them. This CDR3 comprises 14 residues. The CDR3 sequence: CASSFGGDAYEQYF. CDR3 nucleotides: TGCGCCAGCAGCTTTGGGGGTGATGCGTACGAGCAGTACTTC.

This clonotype was seen once. A junction end diverges from the germline sequence, so it may reflect a read error. This chain joins TRBV27 and TRBJ2-2, with D unclear. Germline V gene data show CDR1 as MNHEY and CDR2 as SMNVEV (reference sequence). This CDR3 has 13 residues. The CDR3, as DNA: TGTGCCTGCAGTTTAGGTGGGACCGGGGAGCTGTTTTTT. This encodes CACSLGGTGELFF.

About this clonotype itself: A read error may account for a junction end that differs from germline. The genes are TRBV7-2 and TRBJ2-7; perhaps TRBD1 as D (6 bases). Germline CDR1 SGHTA, CDR2 FQGNSA. The CDR3 runs 13 residues. The CDR3 DNA follows: TGTGCCAGCAGCCCGGAACAGGGCTACGAGCAGTGCTTC. Protein sequence: CASSPEQGYEQCF.

This clonotype has ten or more counts. The J gene is TRBJ2-3, the V gene TRBV4-1, with 8 bases matching TRBD2. V was clipped by 1 base and J by 0 bases; unmatched bases: 3. CDR1 MGHRA and CDR2 YSYEKL come from the germline V gene. CDR3 length: 16 amino acids. The CDR3 region is CASSQGRGRSTDTQYF. The CDR3, as DNA: TGCGCCAGCAGCCAAGGTCGCGGGAGGAGCACAGATACGCAGTATTTT.

This clonotype was picked up many times. This chain uses TRBV27 with TRBJ1-6; perhaps TRBD1 as D (6 bases). This CDR3 contains 15 residues. The germline V gene has CDR1 MNHEY and CDR2 SMNVEV (reference sequence). The V and J ends lost 8 bases and 2 bases respectively, with 13 bases between them. DNA of the CDR3: TGTGCCAGCTCCCAGGGGAACGCCTATAATTCACCCCTCCACTTT. This sequence encodes CASSQGNAYNSPLHF.

The rearrangement uses TRBV7-6 and TRBJ2-3; weak D call: TRBD1 (6 bases). The CDR3 loop spans 13 amino acids. The germline V and J ends were trimmed by 7 bases and 3 bases, with 11 bases remaining between them. Germline CDR1 is SGHVS and CDR2 is FNYEAQ. CDR3 region: CASNRVRTDTQYF. DNA of the CDR3: TGTGCCAGCAACAGGGTCAGGACAGATACGCAGTATTTT.

J is TRBJ2-1 and V is TRBV9; D is possibly TRBD1 or TRBD2 (7 bases each). The CDR3 totals 15 residues. V shed 4 bases and J shed 6 bases, with 17 bases lying between them. From germline, CDR1 is SGDLS and CDR2 YYNGEE. This chain's CDR3 is CASSPGGGPVNEQFF. The CDR3 DNA reads as TGTGCCAGCAGCCCAGGGGGGGGGCCAGTCAATGAGCAGTTCTTC.

The CDR3 protein is CASSQADRGGSEQYF. The CDR3 nucleotides are TGCGCCAGCAGCCAAGCAGACAGGGGCGGGAGCGAGCAGTACTTC. The chain joins TRBV4-1 to TRBJ2-7; D might be TRBD1 (8 bases). The CDR3 length is 15 residues. The V and J ends lost 1 base and 6 bases respectively, with 16 bases between them. Germline-derived CDR1 and CDR2 are MGHRA and YSYEKL.

The chain recombines TRBV29-1 with TRBJ1-2; TRBD1 matches 7 bases. CDR3 size: 14 residues. Germline V gives CDR1 SQVTM, CDR2 ANQGSEA. After removal of 5 bases from V and 7 bases from J, the junction contained 13 bases not matched to a gene. CDR3 in DNA: TGCAGCGTTACTCTATTAAGACAGGGTCCTGGCTACACCTTC. Its translation: CSVTLLRQGPGYTF. The variable domain in full, completed from reference TRBV29-1 and TRBJ1-2, reads SAVISQKPSRDICQRGTSLTIQCQVDSQVTMMFWYRQQPGQSLTLIATANQGSEATYESGFVIDKFPISRPNLTFSTLTVSNMSPEDSSIYLCSVTLLRQGPGYTFGSGTRLTVV.

Remarks on this clonotype: A much larger clonotype is one base distant, so this may be a read error. The gene calls are TRBV9 and TRBJ2-1; D possibly corresponds to TRBD1 (5 bases). Per germline, CDR1 SGDLS and CDR2 YYNGEE. This CDR3 spans 14 amino acids. CDR3: CASSAPRRGNEQLF. The CDR3 bases are TGTGCCAGCAGCGCCCCCCGAAGGGGCAATGAGCAGCTCTTC. Variable domain in full (rest from reference TRBV9 and TRBJ2-1): DSGVTQTPKHLITATGQRVTLRCSPRSGDLSVYWYQQSLDQGLQFLIQYYNGEERAKGNILERFSAQQFPDLHSELNLSSLELGDSALYFCASSAPRRGNEQLFGPGTRLTVL.

With regard to this clonotype: A read error may explain this, as a much larger clone is one base away. This CDR3 is missing its conserved last phenylalanine or tryptophan, likely due to a read error. This chain uses TRBV7-9 with TRBJ1-1, with D possibly matching TRBD1 (6 bases). Per the germline V gene, CDR1 is SEHNR and CDR2 is FQNEAQ (reference sequence). This CDR3 is 15 amino acids long. Trimming pared 5 bases from V and 2 bases from J, leaving 15 bases between. CDR3 amino acids: CASSTRTGQNTEAFL. DNA for the CDR3: TGTGCCAGCAGCACCCGAACAGGGCAAAACACTGAAGCTTTCCTT.